Shown below are 32 T cell receptor beta chains from a single sample sequenced in a study of spatial heterogeneity in lung cancer. TCRdb reanalysed the 5' RACE reads using MiXCR and keeps one entry per CDR3 protein. The sample consists of roughly 11,000 distinct CDR3 sequences, approximately 15% of them appearing once. Sample time point: sample taken at primary tumor resection. Unsorted whole RNA samples from tumor, nontumor lung or frozen PBMC were sequenced. The sequenced sample was PBMCs, obtained at surgery. These receptors were obtained from a male donor with early-stage non-small cell lung cancer.

This clonotype was observed a handful of times. An end of the junction does not agree with germline; a read error may underlie this. This rearrangement joins TRBV23-1 to TRBJ2-1; 10 bases are a match to TRBD1. TRBV23-1 counts as an open reading frame of uncertain function. The CDR3 is 15 amino acids. The CDR3, as DNA: TGTGCCAGCAGTCCACCGGGACAGGGGATCAATGAGCAGTTCTTC. Translated, it gives CASSPPGQGINEQFF.

This clonotype turned up a few times. This chain joins TRBV3-1 and TRBJ1-1; D possibly corresponds to TRBD1 (5 bases). This CDR3 spans 15 amino acids. From germline, CDR1 is LGHDT and CDR2 YNNKEL (reference sequence). The V gene lost 3 bases and the J gene lost 1 base, with 12 bases spanning the gap. CDR3 coding DNA: TGTGCCAGCAGCCATGGAATTACAGGGAACACTGAAGCTTTCTTT. Translating it yields CASSHGITGNTEAFF.

This clonotype was observed a few times. The chain couples TRBV3-1 to TRBJ1-2; 9 nucleotides line up with TRBD1. This CDR3 comprises 14 residues. Germline CDR1 reads LGHDT; CDR2 reads YNNKEL (reference sequence). V lost 1 base and J lost 7; bases outside the gene matches: 4. CDR3 sequence reads: CASSQGGQGGGYTF. The CDR3 DNA reads TGTGCCAGCAGCCAAGGGGGACAGGGAGGTGGCTACACCTTC. Full variable domain (rest looked up from reference TRBV3-1 and TRBJ1-2): DTAVSQTPKYLVTQMGNDKSIKCEQNLGHDTMYWYKQDSKKFLKIMFSYNNKELIINETVPNRFSPKSPDKAHLNLHINSLELGDSAVYFCASSQGGQGGGYTFGSGTRLTVV.

In its sample, this clonotype was seen many times. This chain's CDR3 is CASRWGLDRANSPLHF. In nucleotides, the CDR3 is TGTGCCAGCAGGTGGGGATTGGACAGGGCAAATTCACCCCTCCACTTT. The V call is TRBV28, the J call TRBJ1-6; 8 nucleotides match TRBD1. The germline V gene encodes CDR1 MDHEN and CDR2 SYDVKM. Trimming cost V 6 bases and J 7 bases; bases outside gene matches: 11. CDR3 size: 16 residues.

This clonotype is termed medium-sized. V usage is TRBV29-1 and J usage is TRBJ2-3; a possible D gene is TRBD1 (5 bases). Germline V gene lookup returns CDR1 SQVTM and CDR2 ANQGSEA. With 4 bases removed from V and 4 bases from J, the gap between germline ends came to 15 bases. This CDR3 is 14 amino acids long. CDR3 nucleotide sequence: TGCAGCGTTGGAGGTCAGGGAAAGGCAGATACGCAGTATTTT. Translating gives CSVGGQGKADTQYF.

By share, this clonotype counts as medium-sized. The chain recombines TRBV7-9 with TRBJ1-4; no clear D gene. V was clipped by 4 bases and J by 7 bases, with 10 bases between them. Germline CDR1 SEHNR, CDR2 FQNEAQ (reference sequence). The CDR3 runs 13 residues. CDR3 in DNA: TGTGCCAGCAGCTCAAGGGTGATTGAAAAACTGTTTTTT. It codes for CASSSRVIEKLFF.

This clonotype was counted many times. The chain couples TRBV24-1 to TRBJ2-1; TRBD2 matches 8 bases. V gave up 2 bases and J gave up 8 bases; unmatched junction bases: 4. The length of the CDR3 is 14 residues. Germline CDR1 reads KGHDR; CDR2 reads SFDVKD. The CDR3 DNA is TGTGCCACCAGTGATTACCGGGGGGGGTATGAGCAGTTCTTC. Its translation is CATSDYRGGYEQFF.

The J gene is TRBJ2-5, the V gene TRBV6-6; possible D gene TRBD1, 5 bases. The CDR3 is 14 residues long. Germline V CDR1 and CDR2: MNHNY, SVGAGI (reference sequence). Trimming stripped 5 bases from V and 0 bases from J, with 10 bases between. This CDR3 is CASSNAGNQETQYF. The DNA for the CDR3 is TGTGCCAGCAGTAATGCAGGGAACCAAGAGACCCAGTACTTC.

This clonotype came up a few times. The V call is TRBV28, the J call TRBJ2-7, with D possibly TRBD1 on 5 matching bases. Deletions cut 2 bases from V and 7 bases from J, with 12 bases between. In germline, CDR1 is MDHEN, CDR2 SYDVKM. This CDR3 spans 13 amino acids. DNA of the CDR3: TGTGCCAGCAGTTTACCCTACAAGGGGGAGCAGTACTTC. Protein sequence: CASSLPYKGEQYF.

This clonotype turned up a few times. This chain connects TRBV6-5 to TRBJ2-5, with 10 bases fitting TRBD2. Germline CDR1 and CDR2: MNHEY and SVGAGI. The CDR3 has 16 amino acids. The V and J ends lost 5 bases and 5 bases, in that order; junction bases with no gene match: 11. The CDR3 reads CASSRTAGLAMETQYF. DNA for the CDR3: TGTGCCAGCAGTCGAACAGCGGGACTAGCGATGGAGACCCAGTACTTC.

V usage is TRBV11-2 and J usage is TRBJ1-1; no clear D gene. Germline CDR1 SGHAT, CDR2 FQNNGV. V gave up 5 bases and J gave up 5 bases, with 15 bases separating them. The length of the CDR3 is 14 residues. The CDR3 spells CASSLAGVTTEAFF. The CDR3 nucleotides read TGTGCCAGCAGCCTAGCGGGTGTAACGACTGAAGCTTTCTTT.

V gene TRBV13 combines with J gene TRBJ2-3; 8 nucleotides match TRBD2. V was clipped by 2 bases and J by 3 bases; unmatched bases: 4. Per the germline V gene, CDR1 is PRHDT and CDR2 is FYEKMQ (reference sequence). The CDR3 has 15 residues. Written as DNA, the CDR3 is TGTGCCAGCAGCTTATTTACGGGAGGGACAGATACGCAGTATTTT. Its translation: CASSLFTGGTDTQYF. Full variable domain (rest looked up from reference TRBV13 and TRBJ2-3): AAGVIQSPRHLIKEKRETATLKCYPIPRHDTVYWYQQGPGQDPQFLISFYEKMQSDKGSIPDRFSAQQFSDYHSELNMSSLELGDSALYFCASSLFTGGTDTQYFGPGTRLTVL.

In this sample, this clonotype turned up many times. V is TRBV7-2 and J is TRBJ2-1; TRBD1 or TRBD2 may be the D gene (6 bases each). The germline V gene has CDR1 SGHTA and CDR2 FQGNSA. Trimming took 4 bases from V and 7 from J, leaving 20 bases between them. The CDR3 extends over 16 amino acids. CDR3 bases: TGTGCCAGCAGCTCACAGGGACTCCCGTCGGGGAATGAGCAGTTCTTC. This encodes CASSSQGLPSGNEQFF.

This clonotype was found a few times. In DNA, the CDR3 is TGTGCCAGTAGTATAGGTTGGTCGGGGACAGGGCGACACAATGAGCAGTTCTTC. Translating it yields CASSIGWSGTGRHNEQFF. The J gene is TRBJ2-1, the V gene TRBV19, with 9 positions matching TRBD1. CDR3 length: 18 amino acids. Trimming took 1 base from V and 5 from J; bases not matched to a gene: 12. The germline V gene has CDR1 LNHDA and CDR2 SQIVND (reference sequence).

The V gene is TRBV2, the J gene TRBJ1-1; D gene ambiguous. Deletions cut 7 bases from V and 6 bases from J, with 18 bases between. CDR1 is SNHLY and CDR2 is FYNNEI in the germline V gene. CDR3 length: 14 amino acids. This CDR3 is CASMSRQKYAEAFF. The CDR3 nucleotides are TGTGCCAGCATGAGCCGTCAGAAGTACGCTGAAGCTTTCTTT.

This clonotype has at least ten counts. Compared with germline, one end of the junction differs, possibly owing to a read error. This chain connects TRBV3-1 to TRBJ1-5; D remains unclear. The V gene's germline CDR1 is LGHDT and CDR2 YNNKEL (reference sequence). CDR3 length: 15 residues. In DNA, the CDR3 is TGTGCCAACAGCCAAGATACTACAGCGGGCCAGCCCCAGCATTTT. Translation gives CANSQDTTAGQPQHF.

The V and J genes are TRBV20-1 and TRBJ2-4, with 10 bases identical to TRBD1. The V segment lost 5 bases and the J segment 3 bases; nucleotides outside the gene matches: 7. The CDR3 runs to 15 residues. In germline, CDR1 is DFQATT, CDR2 SNEGSKA (reference sequence). CDR3 coding DNA: TGCAGTGCTCCCGACAGGGGGCAGGGCAAAAACATTCAGTACTTC. As protein: CSAPDRGQGKNIQYF.

This chain uses TRBV10-2 with TRBJ1-1; 9 positions match TRBD1. Trimming took 2 bases from V and 5 from J; bases not matched to a gene: 12. The germline V gene encodes CDR1 WSHSY and CDR2 SAAADI. There are 17 residues in the CDR3. CDR3 protein: CASSEHATGGGYTEAFF. Here the CDR3 DNA reads TGCGCCAGCAGTGAGCATGCGACAGGGGGAGGTTATACTGAAGCTTTCTTT.

This clonotype occurred many times. V usage is TRBV20-1 and J usage is TRBJ2-5; TRBD2 aligns across 11 bases. The germline V gene encodes CDR1 DFQATT and CDR2 SNEGSKA (reference sequence). CDR3 length equals 14 residues. V gave up 3 bases and J gave up 4 bases; unmatched junction bases: 4. The chain's CDR3 is CSARTSGMGETQYF. DNA of the CDR3: TGCAGTGCTAGGACTAGCGGGATGGGAGAGACCCAGTACTTC.

The chain carries TRBV20-1 and TRBJ2-7; D may match TRBD1 or TRBD2 (5 bases each). This CDR3 has 16 residues. V was shortened by 0 bases and J by 0 bases, with 15 bases between the two germline ends. From germline, CDR1 is DFQATT and CDR2 SNEGSKA (reference sequence). The CDR3 loop is CSARDKEGIYSYEQYF. The CDR3 DNA reads TGCAGTGCTAGAGACAAAGAGGGGATTTACTCCTACGAGCAGTACTTC.

This clonotype occurred once. This may arise from a read error, as a much more abundant clone is one base away. The CDR3 DNA follows: TGTGCCAGCTCATCACCGTCAGGCAATGAGCAGTTCTTC. Protein sequence: CASSSPSGNEQFF. The chain has TRBV18 and TRBJ2-1; no firm D call. The length of the CDR3 is 13 residues. Per germline, CDR1 KGHSH and CDR2 LQKENI.

Concerning this clonotype: A read error may be the cause here, since a much bigger clone is one base away. The V and J genes are TRBV6-2 or TRBV6-3 and TRBJ1-2; 10 bases are a match to TRBD1. The CDR3 loop spans 18 amino acids. Germline V gene lookup returns CDR1 MNHEY and CDR2 SVGEGT. CDR3 residues: CTSSFPYRQGAYADGYTF. CDR3 DNA sequence: TGTACCAGCAGTTTCCCTTACCGACAGGGGGCTTATGCGGATGGCTACACCTTC.

CDR3 residues: CASSALAARGNTEAFF. CDR3 coding DNA: TGTGCCAGCAGTGCCTTGGCTGCTAGGGGGAACACTGAAGCTTTCTTT. The chain has TRBV6-1 and TRBJ1-1, with TRBD1 as a possible D gene (5 bases). Germline CDR1 and CDR2: MNHNS and SASEGT. Trimming shortened V by 4 bases and J by 1 base, and 16 bases separated the two germline ends. The CDR3 contains 16 residues.

The chain links TRBV19 to TRBJ2-1; no definite D call. CDR1 LNHDA and CDR2 SQIVND come from the germline V gene (reference sequence). The CDR3 length is 16 residues. V gave up 0 bases and J gave up 0 bases, with 9 bases separating them. CDR3: CASSIDRSGSYNEQFF. The CDR3 coding sequence is TGTGCCAGTAGTATAGATCGTAGTGGCTCCTACAATGAGCAGTTCTTC.

The chain links TRBV29-1 to TRBJ2-7; 10 nucleotides match TRBD1. Per germline, CDR1 SQVTM and CDR2 ANQGSEA. V was clipped by 4 bases and J by 9 bases; unmatched bases: 15. The CDR3 has 15 residues. Written as DNA, the CDR3 is TGCAGCGTTGTCGTTACCGGGACAGGGGCCCACGGGCAGTACTTC. Encoded protein: CSVVVTGTGAHGQYF.

In its sample, this clonotype was seen many times. This rearrangement joins TRBV7-6 to TRBJ2-7; TRBD1 aligns across 9 bases. CDR1 SGHVS and CDR2 FNYEAQ come from the germline V gene. This CDR3 is 15 amino acids long. V dropped 5 bases and J dropped 4; count of bases not matched to a gene: 9. CDR3 residues: CASSPTDRGWYEQYF. CDR3 DNA: TGTGCCAGCAGCCCGACGGACAGGGGTTGGTACGAGCAGTACTTC.

The gene calls are TRBV20-1 and TRBJ1-1; D gene uncertain. The V gene lost 6 bases and the J gene lost 4 bases, with 15 bases spanning the gap. The V gene's germline CDR1 is DFQATT and CDR2 SNEGSKA (reference sequence). This CDR3 is 13 amino acids long. The CDR3 sequence is CSAASGVVTEAFF. CDR3 in DNA: TGCAGTGCCGCGTCAGGAGTGGTCACTGAAGCTTTCTTT.

The chain uses TRBV11-2 and TRBJ2-7, with D tentatively TRBD1 (6 bases). The V gene lost 5 bases and the J gene lost 1 base, with 9 bases spanning the gap. Germline V lookup: CDR1 SGHAT, CDR2 FQNNGV. This CDR3 is 13 amino acids long. The CDR3 protein is CASSPQGSYEQYF. As DNA, the CDR3 is TGTGCCAGCAGCCCACAGGGATCCTACGAGCAGTACTTC.

The genes are TRBV5-6 and TRBJ2-1; D is unresolved. With 5 bases removed from V and 1 base from J, the gap between germline ends came to 13 bases. The germline V gene encodes CDR1 SGHDT and CDR2 YYEEEE. The CDR3 sequence is 15 residues long. CDR3 DNA: TGTGCCAGCAGTTCTGCGTCGAGTTCCTACAATGAGCAGTTCTTC. Its translation: CASSSASSSYNEQFF.

This clonotype was detected a few times. The gene calls are TRBV18 and TRBJ1-1, with a possible D match to TRBD1 (6 bases). The CDR3 extends over 15 amino acids. The V end lost 2 bases, the J end lost 0 bases, and 10 bases lay between the germline ends. The germline V gene encodes CDR1 KGHSH and CDR2 LQKENI. CDR3 nucleotides: TGTGCCAGCTCACCAACGACAGGAGTGAACACTGAAGCTTTCTTT. This translates into CASSPTTGVNTEAFF.

In its sample, this clonotype was seen many times. The chain joins TRBV5-1 to TRBJ1-1; 7 bases are shared with TRBD1. Looked up from germline, CDR1 is SGHRS and CDR2 is YFSETQ. CDR3 size: 17 residues. V lost 0 bases, J lost 5 bases, and 13 bases stayed unmatched. Here the CDR3 reads CASSLGPVDRVQTEAFF. The CDR3 nucleotides read TGCGCCAGCAGCTTGGGGCCCGTTGACAGGGTACAGACTGAAGCTTTCTTT.

This clonotype was observed many times. V is TRBV3-1 and J is TRBJ2-1; TRBD2 agrees at 10 bases. Germline loops: CDR1 LGHDT, CDR2 YNNKEL (reference sequence). The CDR3 length is 15 residues. The J segment lost 3 bases and the V segment lost 3 bases, leaving 2 bases of the junction unmatched. The CDR3 region is CASSHLAGDYNEQFF. In DNA form, the CDR3 reads TGTGCCAGCAGCCACCTAGCGGGGGACTACAATGAGCAGTTCTTC.